This entry is about one T cell receptor beta chain. This CDR3 has 14 residues. The germline CDR1 and CDR2 sequences are KGHSH and LQKENI. Trimming took off 3 bases at V and 5 bases at J, with 13 bases between the two ends. This specimen belongs to a study of blood T cell repertoires in COVID-19. Study overall: From T cells, B-cell-depleted T cells, or PBMCs came the material, which was cDNA or gDNA.

Seattle cases were enrolled at active infection and followed longitudinally. Only in-frame clones appear in the TCRdb table, and some are missing; sequencing was by immunoSEQ multiplex PCR. The profile covers some 240,000 clones, with around 83% appearing a single time and over 4% taken by the ten largest. The specimen was peripheral blood. J is TRBJ2-5 and V is TRBV18; D call uncertain. This TCR was sampled from a woman in her seventies with COVID-19, enrolled during active disease. The CDR3 sequence: CASSPALYQETQYF. CDR3 sequence (DNA): TGTGCCAGCTCACCCGCTCTTTATCAGGAGACCCAGTACTTC.